The sequence of this T cell receptor beta chain was determined in a study of T-cell memory formation after mild COVID-19. Study summary: Largely, TCR clusters stayed within a single donor.

A single record per CDR3 protein comes from TCRdb applying MiXCR to the 5' RACE reads. The sample lists about 160,000 distinct CDR3 sequences; 31% were seen once. CDR3 length: 17 amino acids. CDR1 is SGDLS, CDR2 YYNGEE, per germline. V lost 5 bases to trimming and J lost 0 bases; unmatched junction nucleotides: 4. This clonotype has a handful of counts. Its antigen is not identified. The study, taken as a whole, reports: That cross-reactive memory joined was suggested by some responding clones appearing in pre-infection memory. Clones that contracted from day 15 to 85 were balanced CD4/CD8, while later expanders leaned CD4+.

The sample taken for sequencing was PBMCs or a T cell subset sorted from them (not recorded which). V and J are TRBV9 and TRBJ2-6, with 11 positions matching TRBD1. The sequence was collected from an adult woman who had mild COVID-19 (a few samples of this study predate the infection). Cell type and time point are not known. The CDR3 nucleotides read TGTGCCAGCAGTGGCGGGACAGGGGGCTCTGGGGCCAACGTCCTGACTTTC. This encodes CASSGGTGGSGANVLTF.